This TCR beta chain was profiled in a study of blood T cell repertoires in COVID-19. Study details: From T cells, B-cell-depleted T cells, or PBMCs came the material, which was cDNA or gDNA.

Using immunoSEQ multiplex PCR, the repertoire was profiled, and TCRdb retains in-frame clones only, with some absent. The data hold about 89,000 clones, with 70% to 80% observed a single time. In germline, CDR1 is MNHEY, CDR2 SMNVEV (reference sequence). CDR3 length equals 15 residues. The V end was cut by 5 bases, the J end by 1 base, with 13 bases between. This chain links TRBV27 with TRBJ2-3, with a possible D match to TRBD1 (5 bases). The clonotype was recovered from a human donor in a cohort sampled during active COVID-19. Material: peripheral blood. The CDR3 sequence: CASSIGAAGTDTQYF. CDR3 bases: TGTGCCAGCAGTATAGGGGCGGCCGGCACAGATACGCAGTATTTT.